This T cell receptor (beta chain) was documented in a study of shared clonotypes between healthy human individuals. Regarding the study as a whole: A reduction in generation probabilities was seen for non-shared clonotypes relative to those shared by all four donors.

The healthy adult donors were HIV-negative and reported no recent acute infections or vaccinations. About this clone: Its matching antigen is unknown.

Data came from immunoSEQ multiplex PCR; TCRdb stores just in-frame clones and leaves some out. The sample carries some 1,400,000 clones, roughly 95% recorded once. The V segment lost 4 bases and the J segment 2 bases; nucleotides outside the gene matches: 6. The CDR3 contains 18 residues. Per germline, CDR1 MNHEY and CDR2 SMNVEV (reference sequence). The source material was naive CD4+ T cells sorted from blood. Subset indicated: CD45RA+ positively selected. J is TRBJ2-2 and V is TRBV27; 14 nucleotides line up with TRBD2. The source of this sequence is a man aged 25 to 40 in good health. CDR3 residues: CASSSRTSGRINTGELFF. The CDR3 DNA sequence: TGTGCCAGCAGTTCACGGACTAGCGGGAGGATCAACACCGGGGAGCTGTTTTTT.